This T cell receptor (beta chain) comes out of a study of blood T cell repertoires in COVID-19. About the study: The analysed material was cDNA or gDNA that came from T cells, B-cell-depleted T cells, or PBMCs.

The assay was immunoSEQ multiplex PCR, and TCRdb's table has in-frame clones only and misses some. Of 120,000 or so clones in the sample, 70% to 90% were seen once. This CDR3 has 15 residues. V lost 5 bases and J lost 3; bases outside the gene matches: 6. CDR1 and CDR2 from the germline V gene are SEHNR and FQNEAQ (reference sequence). The sequence was collected from a woman aged 80 or older with acute or convalescent COVID-19. Sequences were obtained from peripheral blood. The chain recombines TRBV7-9 with TRBJ2-3; TRBD2 agrees at 9 bases. The chain's CDR3 is CASSLSGGPTDTQYF. DNA for the CDR3: TGTGCCAGCAGCCTTAGCGGGGGACCGACAGATACGCAGTATTTT. Looking up the rest from reference TRBV7-9 and TRBJ2-3 gives the full variable domain: DTGVSQNPRHKITKRGQNVTFRCDPISEHNRLYWYRQTLGQGPEFLTYFQNEAQLEKSRLLSDRFSAERPKGSFSTLEIQRTEQGDSAMYLCASSLSGGPTDTQYFGPGTRLTVL.